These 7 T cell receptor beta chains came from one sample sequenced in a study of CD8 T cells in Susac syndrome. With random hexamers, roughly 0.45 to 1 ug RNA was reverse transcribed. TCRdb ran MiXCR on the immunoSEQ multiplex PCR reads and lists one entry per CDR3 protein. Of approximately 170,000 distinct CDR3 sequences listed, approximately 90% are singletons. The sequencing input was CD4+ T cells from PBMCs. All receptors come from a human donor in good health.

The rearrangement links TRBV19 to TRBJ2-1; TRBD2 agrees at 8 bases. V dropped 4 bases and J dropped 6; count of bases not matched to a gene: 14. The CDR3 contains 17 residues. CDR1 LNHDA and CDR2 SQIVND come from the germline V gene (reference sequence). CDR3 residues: CASSRKAGAFSGNEQFF. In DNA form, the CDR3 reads TGTGCCAGTAGTAGGAAAGCGGGGGCCTTTTCAGGCAATGAGCAGTTCTTC.

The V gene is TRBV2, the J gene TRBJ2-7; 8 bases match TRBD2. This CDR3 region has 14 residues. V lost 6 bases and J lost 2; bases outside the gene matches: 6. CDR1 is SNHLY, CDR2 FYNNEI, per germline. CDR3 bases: TGTGCCAGCAGATCCTCTAGCGGGCCCTACGAGCAGTACTTC. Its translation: CASRSSSGPYEQYF.

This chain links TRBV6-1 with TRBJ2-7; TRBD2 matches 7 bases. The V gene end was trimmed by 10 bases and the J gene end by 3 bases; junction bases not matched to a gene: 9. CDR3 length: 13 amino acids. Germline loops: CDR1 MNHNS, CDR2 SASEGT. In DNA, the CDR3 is TGTGCCACCTGGACTAGGGCCCACTACGAGCAGTACTTC. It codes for CATWTRAHYEQYF.

Written as DNA, the CDR3 is TGTGCCAGCAGTTCACGCCGGGACGGAGGAGGCTACACCTTC. Its translation is CASSSRRDGGGYTF. The V gene is TRBV27, the J gene TRBJ1-2, with D perhaps TRBD1 (5 bases). CDR1 MNHEY and CDR2 SMNVEV come from the germline V gene (reference sequence). With 4 bases removed from V and 8 bases from J, the gap between germline ends came to 17 bases. This CDR3 is built from 14 residues.

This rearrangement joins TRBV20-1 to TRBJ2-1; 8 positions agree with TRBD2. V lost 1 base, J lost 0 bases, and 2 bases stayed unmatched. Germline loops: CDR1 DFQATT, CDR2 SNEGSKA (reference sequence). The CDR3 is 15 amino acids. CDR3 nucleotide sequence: TGCAGTGCTAGAGCGAGCGGGAGCTCCTACAATGAGCAGTTCTTC. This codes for CSARASGSSYNEQFF.

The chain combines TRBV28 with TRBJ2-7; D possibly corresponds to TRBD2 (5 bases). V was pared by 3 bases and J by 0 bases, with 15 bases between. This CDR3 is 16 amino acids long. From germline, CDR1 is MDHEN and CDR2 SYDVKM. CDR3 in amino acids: CASSFFSGSSSYEQYF. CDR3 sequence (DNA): TGTGCCAGCAGTTTCTTCAGCGGTTCGAGCTCCTACGAGCAGTACTTC.

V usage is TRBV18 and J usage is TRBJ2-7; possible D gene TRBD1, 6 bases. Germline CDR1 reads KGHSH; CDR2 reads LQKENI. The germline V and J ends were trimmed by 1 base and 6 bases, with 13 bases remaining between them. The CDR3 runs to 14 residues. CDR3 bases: TGTGCCAGCTCACCACGCGCCGGACAGTTCGAGCAGTACTTC. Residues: CASSPRAGQFEQYF.